This T cell receptor beta chain was profiled in a study of T cell repertoires in aging, cancer and after chemotherapy. About the study: Donors were grouped into six age bands spanning 30 or younger through 70 or older. Clear clonal overlap appeared across healthy donor samples taken over several months to years. The full dataset contained several million TCR reads.

TCR beta rearrangements were amplified from peripheral blood genomic DNA. This clonotype was seen more than once but under ten times. CDR3 length: 15 residues. The V gene's germline CDR1 is MRHNA and CDR2 SNTAGT. The germline V and J ends were trimmed by 3 bases and 3 bases, with 12 bases remaining between them. TRB rearrangements spanning V, D and J were amplified using mixed TRB-A/B primers. MiXCR, applied by TCRdb to the multiplex PCR reads, yields one record per CDR3 protein. The table shows 7,500 or so distinct CDR3 sequences, with 40% occurring only once. Sequenced material: blood. The V call is TRBV6-4, the J call TRBJ2-1; unclear D gene. The clonotype was recovered from a human donor in good health. The CDR3 region has the DNA TGTGCCAGCAGTGATAAAGCAGAGAACTACAATGAGCAGTTCTTC. Its translation is CASSDKAENYNEQFF.